What follows is one T cell receptor beta chain and its context. This clonotype has a handful of counts. The antigen this receptor binds is unknown. No much larger clone is present one base from it, and per-base qualities are unavailable. This sample is drawn from a study of quantifying T cell responses using KT2 cells (TCRdb year 2017). Study-wide context: RNA was DNase-treated and reverse transcribed with TCR alpha and beta constant-region primers, mostly using SuperScript III. PCR2 was performed as a SYBR Green qPCR and was stopped at a predetermined fluorescence threshold so that over-amplification was avoided. The efficiency of the T4 ligation step under optimum conditions was estimated to be greater than 9%.

Overall study outcomes, separate from this receptor: Detection of KT2 sequences showed saturation at very high KT2 spike-in numbers. A linear scaling of KT2 alpha and beta sequence counts with input KT2 cell number was observed over several orders of magnitude. This TCR sequencing study did not compare the pipeline side by side with other TCR sequencing techniques. KT2 sequences were detected down to the lowest spike-in tested, about one KT2 cell per 100,000 PBMC.

Library preparation was by UMI-ligation and nested PCR. T4 RNA ligase 1 was used to ligate a single-stranded oligonucleotide containing the Illumina SP2 sequence and a UMI to the 3' end of the cDNA. PCR1 was run for about 4 cycles (98 degrees C for 15 s, 69 degrees C for 30 s, 72 degrees C for 40 s), and an equimolar mix of RC1.1 and RC1.2, covering TRBC1 and TRBC2, was used as the beta primer. From PCR2 onward, TCR alpha and beta chains were processed separately, and sample indices and Illumina adaptors were added. The UMI, placed after an 8-base spacer, consisted of 12 random nucleotides arranged as two hexamers with a spacer between them. The libraries were sequenced on an Illumina MiSeq using v2 2x251 paired-end chemistry, usually with over 9 samples in each run. To boost diversity, each sequencing library was supplemented with PhiX DNA at roughly 5-8%. On the study's bioinformatics: The raw reads were converted into FASTQ with bcl2fastq and then demultiplexed by dual indices with Demultiplexor. V and J genes were assigned by Decombinator through tag matching, with a single base-pair mismatch permitted. Using UMIs, Collapsinator corrected both sequencing errors and the frequency errors that come from PCR heterogeneity. Decombinator identifiers were converted to nucleotide sequence by CDR3Translator, the sequences were translated to amino acids, and CDR3 was extracted using C- and N-terminal motifs. Each distinct KT2 TCR was counted as one cluster of KT2 sequences that shared a single unique molecular identifier. TCRdb's own reprocessing of the public reads used fastp at Q25 and MiXCR and kept productive beta chains. Rows are combined by CDR3 protein, so each entry shows the most common genes and DNA. TCRdb, rather than the study authors, made the V and J calls. The sample table lists roughly 51,000 distinct CDR3 sequences, roughly 12% of them with a count of one. The ten largest make up around 9.9% of the sample.

To test the sensitivity and accuracy of the pipeline, known numbers of KT2, a T cell clone whose TCR had already been sequenced, were spiked into unfractionated PBMC. KT2 cells were mixed with a fixed number of PBMC to create a range of KT2-to-PBMC ratios. The CDR3 goes from the cysteine to the phenylalanine over 14 residues. Only the CDR3 DNA stays, 42 bases, in frame from base 1. CDR1 DFQATT and CDR2 SNEGSKA are derived from the germline V gene (reference sequence). Trimming accounts for 0 bases at V and 8 bases at J, while the number of junction bases matched to no gene is 8. The rearranged segments are TRBV20-1 and TRBJ1-2; 8 junctional bases match TRBD1. The clonotype originates from a human donor. Material: PBMCs spiked with cells of the T cell clone KT2. Here the CDR3 is given as CSARETDRVRGYTF. The bases read TGCAGTGCTAGAGAGACGGACAGGGTGAGAGGCTACACCTTC.